This T cell receptor (beta chain) was obtained from a study of blood T cell repertoires in COVID-19. Study in general: Italy, Spain and the United States were the sources of the convalescent and acute COVID-19 samples. From T cells, B-cell-depleted T cells, or PBMCs came the material, which was cDNA or gDNA.

Under the authors' procedure: Reference gene primer amplification in the assay estimated nucleated cell counts. The table came from immunoSEQ multiplex PCR; TCRdb's copy has only in-frame clones and leaves some out. That table gives V, J and clone size, and the DNA gave D and trimming. The sample contains around 180,000 clones, 88% of which appear only once. The germline gives CDR1 MGHDK, CDR2 SYGVNS. The junction had 0 bases not matched to a gene; V was cut back by 3 bases and J by 5 bases. This CDR3 has 13 residues. V is TRBV25-1 and J is TRBJ1-2; 10 nucleotides align to TRBD1. Material for sequencing was peripheral blood. This receptor was obtained from a man in his sixties with acute or convalescent COVID-19. CDR3 coding DNA: TGTGCCAGCAGTGAGGGACAGGGGTATGGCTACACCTTC. Translation gives CASSEGQGYGYTF.